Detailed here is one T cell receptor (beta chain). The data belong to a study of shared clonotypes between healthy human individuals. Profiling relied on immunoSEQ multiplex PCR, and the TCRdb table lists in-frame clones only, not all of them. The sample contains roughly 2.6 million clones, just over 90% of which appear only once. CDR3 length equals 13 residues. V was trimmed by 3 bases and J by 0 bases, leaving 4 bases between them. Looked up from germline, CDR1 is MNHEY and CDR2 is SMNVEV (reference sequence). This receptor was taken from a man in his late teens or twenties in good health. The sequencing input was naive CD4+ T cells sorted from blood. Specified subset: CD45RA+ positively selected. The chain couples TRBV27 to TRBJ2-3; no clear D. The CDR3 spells CASSFQSTDTQYF. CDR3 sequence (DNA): TGTGCCAGCAGTTTCCAGAGCACAGATACGCAGTATTTT.